This T cell receptor (beta chain) was observed in a study of blood T cell repertoires in COVID-19 (dated by TCRdb to 2018 to 2021). Notes on the research overall: Samples covering the acute and convalescent phases of COVID-19 were provided by collaborators in the United States, Italy and Spain. Nearly every sample came with metadata listing a de-identified subject ID, COVID-19 status, age in years and sex. Deeply sampled blood TCRbeta repertoires from subjects exposed to, actively infected with, or recovered from COVID-19 were included in the dataset. The prospective study material was composed of cDNA or gDNA derived from T cells, B-cell-depleted T cells, or PBMCs. Where available, HLA class I and class II types were taken from metadata supplied by the sample provider and were not determined by assay-based typing. The repertoires were released in a freely available public database meant as a resource for research on the immune response to SARS-CoV-2. Samples were obtained from the ongoing ImmuneRACE study (first 160 participants) and from about 1,300 subjects provided by 6 global collaborators.

General findings and caveats noted by the study authors: The quantity of clinical and demographic metadata differed by source and by participant and was supplied without curation.

The germline V gene yields SNHLY for CDR1 and FYNNEI for CDR2. Trimming accounts for 6 bases at V and 4 bases at J, while the number of junction bases matched to no gene is 8. Reading from cysteine to phenylalanine, the CDR3 counts 14 amino acids. Only the CDR3 DNA stays, 42 bases, in frame from base 1. A word on this clone: There is no known antigen for this receptor. Base qualities are not at hand, and no much larger clone is one base apart.

The immunoSEQ Assay, a bias-controlled multiplex PCR, was used to amplify TCRbeta CDR3 regions from genomic DNA. The authors processed their data as follows. The number of nucleated cells in each sample was estimated by amplification of reference gene primers within the assay. Sequence reads were collapsed and filtered to measure the absolute abundance of every unique TCRbeta CDR3 rearrangement. For each sample, productive Simpson clonality was calculated as the square root of Simpson's diversity index across productive rearrangements. TCRdb holds this immuneACCESS table with in-frame rearrangements only. Some clones are missing; in checked studies, unresolved V genes explain under half, and the rest has no known cause. The V and J calls and the clone size are those of that table, but D and trimming were determined from the DNA. Here the sample has approximately 390,000 clones; nearly 90% occur a single time. The ten largest clones take up approximately 2.1% of the sample.

Enrolling through a virtual design, the prospective study's participants ranged in age from about 18 to 89 years and lived across more than 20 United States geographic areas. In the prospective study, cohorts were assigned on the basis of participant-reported clinical history obtained from a screening survey and a study questionnaire. In the prospective study, whole blood, serum and a nasopharyngeal or oropharyngeal swab were collected from each participant by mobile phlebotomists. Over an approximately 2-month period, participants in the prospective study had the option of providing additional blood draws and questionnaires. Prospective study blood samples were shipped either frozen or at room temperature before DNA extraction.

The chain couples TRBV2 to TRBJ2-7, and TRBD2 aligns with 8 junction nucleotides. The sequence derives from a woman between 40 and 50 years old with acute COVID-19. The sample taken for sequencing was PBMCs or T cells enriched from blood (not recorded which). The CDR3 sequence is CASSSSGLQYEQYF. The DNA sequence reads TGTGCCAGCAGCTCTAGCGGGCTCCAGTACGAGCAGTACTTC.